Sequencing of this T cell receptor beta chain was carried out in a study of cytomegalovirus exposure and HLA in healthy donors (TCRdb year 2017). Regarding the study in general: An earlier analysis of about 530 of the donors reported approximately 280 Gb of sequence data and around 110 million unique TCR beta sequences obtained from around 170 million T cells. About 300 gigabases of sequencing data and about 92 million unique TCR sequences made up an early release that covered approximately 700 HLA-typed donors. Among the roughly 400 genotyped donors, approximately 81% belonged to the genetic ancestry cluster associated with self-reported Caucasian donors. The study aimed to test whether cataloging public T cell receptors could reveal signatures of past pathogen exposure. Using immunosequencing, the study profiled T cell repertoires from about 650 subjects and related those repertoires to cytomegalovirus serostatus. Along with the roughly 670-subject first cohort, a separate validation cohort of over 90 different subjects was used. High-throughput TCR immunosequencing, statistical association of individual TCRs with disease status, and machine learning were combined to predict cytomegalovirus infection status. In a later analysis, previously published TCR beta repertoires from some 640 donors were re-analyzed and high-resolution HLA genotyping was added so that TCR occurrence patterns could be studied. Rather than using new phenotypic data, the later analysis identified candidate immune exposures from TCR beta sequences and from how often those sequences occurred across donors. In an earlier analysis of around 540 of the donors, high-throughput TCR beta sequencing was used to judge whether each TCR beta V gene segment behaved as functional or pseudogenic. Donor age, sex, ethnicity and CMV serostatus were compiled together with the repertoire data. A later genetic analysis took genome-wide SNP genotypes for about 55% of the 666 donors and used that subset as a discovery cohort. Every discovery cohort repertoire had been produced on one sequencing platform. Class I and class II HLA loci were covered by the typing at four-digit resolution. Typing coverage differed by locus: A, B, C, DRB1 and DQB1 were typed in roughly 629-630 donors, DQA1 in 522, DPA1 in some 600, and DPB1 in roughly 450. Roughly 5 DR-DQ haplotypes were handled as single units for association and clustering because linkage in the cohort was strong. Across around 400 genotyped donors of the cohort, an average of about 200,000 unique TCR beta nucleotide sequences per donor were sequenced, and roughly 20% of those sequences were non-productive.

The cohort was made up of under 800 healthy bone marrow donors. At the time of sampling, every cohort member was nominally healthy, though immune exposures that went unrecorded were likely present. The donor was CMV seronegative and belonged to the group of 352 seronegative cohort members. A peripheral blood sample was collected from each donor, and TCR beta sequencing was performed on peripheral blood mononuclear cells. The Qiagen DNeasy Blood Extraction Kit was used to extract genomic DNA from the blood cell samples. Paper-wide results and their limitations: Broadly in line with IMGT annotations, most TCR beta V segments showed up in productive rearrangements about 87% or about 30% of the time in an earlier analysis of roughly 590 of the donors. Because the 87-base-pair reads could not distinguish some IMGT-functional V segments, including TRBV6-2 and TRBV6-3, those segments were excluded. Across donors, most TCR sequences were observed very rarely, whereas some public TCRs were present in many individuals. A later analysis associated about 17,000 TCR beta sequences with specific HLA alleles at a false discovery rate of 0.05. In vitro tests confirmed that three of the cytomegalovirus-associated TCR beta chains recognize cytomegalovirus antigens. A later analysis found that HLA-associated TCR beta chains were more clonally expanded and had lower generation probabilities than equally common non-associated chains. A later genetic analysis associated a missense DCLRE1C variant with V-gene and J-gene trimming of TCR beta chains, and an independent cohort replicated the association. A group of highly shared sequence variants was considered likely to be a technical artifact of the sequencing pipeline. A further reported finding was that TCR beta sequences accurately predicted the HLA-A and HLA-B alleles for most subjects in the first cohort. When HLA alleles, especially DR and DQ, strongly co-occurred, attributing TCR associations to individual alleles was difficult. In a later genetic analysis, fewer N-insertions in productive TCRs were reported among donors in an Asian-associated ancestry cluster than the roughly 640-donor mean. In the study, approximately 150 TCR beta chains were listed as associated with cytomegalovirus. A later analysis reported that several top co-occurrence clusters appeared linked to parvovirus B19, influenza, CMV and Epstein-Barr virus. HLA typing was unavailable for some donors at each locus, so association tests used only the typed subset. The classifier was reported to diagnose cytomegalovirus status with high specificity and sensitivity in both the original cohort and the validation cohort. In a later analysis, most CMV-associated TCR beta chains were found to appear HLA-restricted, with HLA associations seemingly driven largely by CMV exposure. The earlier analysis of some 540 of the donors excluded roughly 17 rarely observed V segments, including chromosome 9 orphons, because counts were too low. Sequencing depth was assumed to be roughly uniform across donors in the presence/absence analyses, though that assumption may not hold. Correlated functional status among segregating V segments might be attributable to linkage disequilibrium, but an unknown experimental factor could not be ruled out. In a later analysis, TCR association rates were found to vary across HLA loci, with the most associated TCRs seen for DRB1 alleles and the fewest for HLA-C alleles. It was suggested by the authors that the approach could potentially be generalized to other disease states and immunological phenotypes. For the cohort, immune exposure information was limited to CMV serostatus. Only TCR beta chains were sequenced in this cohort, and the absence of alpha or paired-chain data limited detectable features.

The trim is 2 bases for V and 3 bases for J, with a gap of 13 bases between the germline ends. CDR1 is given as MNHEY and CDR2 as SMNVEV, both from the germline V gene (reference sequence). There are 16 amino acids in the CDR3, from cysteine to phenylalanine inclusive. Kept here is only the CDR3 DNA, which spans 48 bases and is read in frame from base 1. Details on this clone: The specificity of this receptor is unknown. No base qualities exist here, and no much larger clone lies one base off it.

Libraries were made using the immunoSEQ multiplex PCR assay. For the multiplex PCR, a mixture combining 60 forward primers for TCR Vbeta segments and 13 reverse primers for TCR Jbeta segments was used. The CDR3 region of rearranged TCR beta genes was amplified from genomic DNA by a multiplex PCR assay. On the Illumina HiSeq System, the amplified TCR beta libraries were sequenced as 87-base-pair reads. Per the source publication's procedure: A later analysis tallied 75 million to 85 million unique TCR beta chains across the approximately 670 repertoires, and about 12 million of those chains were shared by two or more donors. Raw reads were error-corrected and collapsed into unique sequences by a nearest-neighbor algorithm in which closely related sequences were merged to remove PCR and sequencing errors. Alignment of CDR3 sequences to IMGT reference sequences was used to assign V, D and J gene segments. For a sequence to be retained, at least a six-nucleotide match to both a V gene segment and a J gene segment was required. A rearrangement was called productive if the CDR3 had no stop codons and remained in frame with V and J, and every other rearrangement was called non-productive. Following IMGT convention, CDR3 was defined as the stretch from the second conserved V-encoded cysteine to the conserved J-encoded phenylalanine. The earlier analysis of roughly 590 of the donors excluded any sequence lacking an unambiguous match to a single V gene segment. In an earlier analysis of about 590 of the donors, a V segment was called functional when productive rearrangements were above 56.7%, and segregating when the standard deviation between donors exceeded 5%. A statistical classification framework was built for diagnosing cytomegalovirus status from the catalog of TCR beta chain sequences. In a later analysis, V and J genes were assigned by comparing TCR nucleotide sequences against IMGT/GENE-DB human TR gene sequences. Using the TCRdist pipeline, a later analysis assigned CDR3 sequences along with most-parsimonious VDJ recombination scenarios. A later analysis defined each TCR beta chain by its CDR3 amino acid sequence plus V-gene family, and excluded reads lacking a unique V-gene family. In a later analysis, around 650 highly shared, low-generation-probability nucleotide sequences were removed to address suspected cross-contamination and a sequencing artifact. A later analysis calculated a clonal expansion index for each public chain from normalized within-repertoire ranks of inferred template counts. In a later analysis, generation probabilities were computed with a VDJ recombination model fitted to out-of-frame rearrangements, and the resulting probabilities were checked against IGoR. Hypergeometric tests were used in a later analysis to score TCR-TCR, TCR-HLA and TCR-CMV co-occurrence, with a repertoire-size bias correction applied to the TCR pairs. False discovery rates were estimated in a later analysis by permuting HLA or CMV assignments 20 times. In a later analysis, co-occurring TCRs were grouped using DBSCAN, and TCRdist sequence similarity was added for clustering within HLA-allele-positive subsets. Repertoires with fewer than 30,000 or more than 120,000 public chains, plus five repertoires with anomalous nucleotide sharing, were excluded from co-occurrence clustering. TCRdb limited this immuneACCESS table to in-frame rearrangements with V and J called. A share of clones is missing; checked studies link under half to unresolved V genes, and the rest is unexplained. That table is the source of V, J and clone size, and D and trimming were worked out from the DNA. The sample data list 150,000 to 180,000 clones, and around 68% of these were observed just once. The ten largest clones represent 2.1% of the sample.

The TCR originated in a man aged 25-40 years in good health and CMV-seronegative. The sample comprised PBMCs. The V gene is TRBV27 and the J gene is TRBJ2-2; tentative D gene TRBD2, with 6 bases matching. Here the CDR3 is given as CASSLEAGGDTGELFF. The nucleotide sequence is given as TGTGCCAGCAGTTTAGAGGCCGGCGGGGACACCGGGGAGCTGTTTTTT.